These T cell receptor beta chains were read from a single sample in a study of cytomegalovirus exposure and HLA in healthy donors. The table came from immunoSEQ multiplex PCR; TCRdb's copy has only in-frame clones and leaves some out. The profile shows 100,000 to 150,000 clones, 74% of them singletons. Input material: PBMCs. Receptor source: a woman aged 45-59 years in good health and CMV-seropositive. CDR3s include the opening cysteine and the closing phenylalanine or tryptophan. Fields, in order: D gene, CDR3 length, V gene, clone size, J gene, CDR3 protein, CDR3 DNA. A D gene is named only where the DNA matches it firmly. A row's size may be missing; if present it is once, few, many or a size class.

D: NA; length: 14; V: TRBV6-5; size: NA; J: TRBJ2-7; CDR3: CASRPAVANYEQYF; DNA: TGTGCCAGCAGACCCGCCGTCGCCAACTACGAGCAGTACTTC
D: TRBD2; length: 17; V: TRBV14; size: few; J: TRBJ2-4; CDR3: CASSRGLAGAPGDIQYF; DNA: TGTGCCAGCAGCCGAGGACTAGCGGGGGCCCCTGGGGACATTCAGTACTTC
D: NA; length: 11; V: TRBV5-1; size: once; J: TRBJ2-7; CDR3: CASSLDNEQYF; DNA: TGCGCCAGCAGCTTGGACAACGAGCAGTACTTC
D: TRBD1; length: 17; V: TRBV11-2; size: once; J: TRBJ2-7; CDR3: CASSLNSGQVLTYEQYF; DNA: TGTGCCAGCAGCTTAAACTCCGGACAGGTGTTAACCTACGAGCAGTACTTC
D: TRBD2; length: 17; V: TRBV11-3; size: NA; J: TRBJ2-1; CDR3: CASSLDLGGGAGNEQFF; DNA: TGTGCCAGCAGCTTAGATCTGGGCGGGGGGGCCGGTAATGAGCAGTTCTTC
D: NA; length: 14; V: TRBV2; size: NA; J: TRBJ2-5; CDR3: CASSEVVAWETQYF; DNA: TGTGCCAGCAGTGAAGTGGTCGCGTGGGAGACCCAGTACTTC
D: NA; length: 15; V: TRBV2; size: few; J: TRBJ2-7; CDR3: CASSVYAGAVYEQYF; DNA: TGTGCCAGTAGTGTTTACGCAGGGGCCGTGTACGAGCAGTACTTC
D: TRBD1; length: 15; V: TRBV6-5; size: once; J: TRBJ2-1; CDR3: CASSPPGQDTNEQFF; DNA: TGTGCCAGCAGTCCTCCGGGACAGGATACCAATGAGCAGTTCTTC
D: NA; length: 13; V: TRBV29-1; size: NA; J: TRBJ2-7; CDR3: CSAQRGGGHEQYF; DNA: TGCAGCGCCCAACGCGGGGGCGGGCACGAGCAGTACTTC
D: TRBD1; length: 17; V: TRBV7-8; size: NA; J: TRBJ1-3; CDR3: CASRSSPGQGRGNTIYF; DNA: TGTGCCAGCAGGTCAAGCCCGGGACAGGGTCGTGGAAACACCATATATTTT
D: NA; length: 15; V: TRBV29-1; size: NA; J: TRBJ1-4; CDR3: CSVRSGGHANEKLFF; DNA: TGCAGCGTGCGCTCTGGGGGCCATGCTAATGAAAAACTGTTTTTT
D: NA; length: 11; V: TRBV10-3; size: NA; J: TRBJ2-7; CDR3: CAIGENYEQYF; DNA: TGTGCCATCGGGGAGAACTACGAGCAGTACTTC
D: NA; length: 12; V: TRBV2; size: NA; J: TRBJ2-5; CDR3: CATGGDEETQYF; DNA: TGTGCCACGGGGGGCGATGAAGAGACCCAGTACTTC
D: NA; length: 16; V: TRBV2; size: few; J: TRBJ1-2; CDR3: CASSEALLIIWEGYTF; DNA: TGTGCCAGCAGTGAAGCCTTATTAATCATTTGGGAGGGCTACACCTTC
D: NA; length: 16; V: TRBV4-3; size: NA; J: TRBJ2-5; CDR3: CASSQDPPRGGETQYF; DNA: TGCGCCAGCAGCCAAGATCCTCCAAGGGGCGGCGAGACCCAGTACTTC
D: NA; length: 14; V: TRBV27; size: NA; J: TRBJ2-7; CDR3: CASSLSGSSYEQYF; DNA: TGTGCCAGCAGTTTGTCCGGGTCGTCCTACGAGCAGTACTTC
D: TRBD2; length: 16; V: TRBV5-1; size: NA; J: TRBJ2-1; CDR3: CASSLVPRGGQNEQFF; DNA: TGCGCCAGCAGCTTGGTTCCGCGGGGGGGCCAGAATGAGCAGTTCTTC
D: TRBD2; length: 17; V: TRBV7-7; size: NA; J: TRBJ2-1; CDR3: CASSPRSGGWGGNEQFF; DNA: TGTGCCAGCAGCCCCCGGAGCGGGGGCTGGGGGGGGAATGAGCAGTTCTTC
D: TRBD2; length: 14; V: TRBV6-5; size: NA; J: TRBJ2-2; CDR3: CASSVAGGTGELFF; DNA: TGTGCCAGCAGTGTAGCGGGGGGCACCGGGGAGCTGTTTTTT
D: NA; length: 11; V: TRBV20-1; size: NA; J: TRBJ2-1; CDR3: CSAALEYEQFF; DNA: TGCAGTGCCGCATTAGAATATGAGCAGTTCTTC
D: TRBD1; length: 13; V: TRBV6-5; size: NA; J: TRBJ1-2; CDR3: CASSLQGRDGYTF; DNA: TGTGCCAGCAGTTTACAGGGGCGGGATGGCTACACCTTC
D: NA; length: 14; V: TRBV7-9; size: NA; J: TRBJ2-5; CDR3: CASSTDSYQETQYF; DNA: TGTGCCAGCAGCACCGACTCGTACCAAGAGACCCAGTACTTC
D: TRBD2; length: 17; V: TRBV9; size: NA; J: TRBJ2-3; CDR3: CASSTSTSGGRTDTQYF; DNA: TGTGCCAGCAGCACCTCGACTAGCGGGGGACGCACAGATACGCAGTATTTT
D: TRBD1; length: 16; V: TRBV7-3; size: once; J: TRBJ2-1; CDR3: CASSPTRDRGFNEQFF; DNA: TGTGCCAGCAGCCCGACCCGGGACAGGGGCTTCAATGAGCAGTTCTTC
D: NA; length: 13; V: TRBV11-2; size: NA; J: TRBJ1-1; CDR3: CASSLLRGTEAFF; DNA: TGTGCCAGCAGCTTACTAAGGGGTACTGAAGCTTTCTTT
D: TRBD2; length: 15; V: TRBV28; size: NA; J: TRBJ2-1; CDR3: CASTMGGAIYNEQFF; DNA: TGTGCCAGCACCATGGGAGGGGCGATCTACAATGAGCAGTTCTTC
D: NA; length: 13; V: TRBV30; size: NA; J: TRBJ1-5; CDR3: CAWSPDNNQPQHF; DNA: TGTGCCTGGAGTCCGGACAACAATCAGCCCCAGCATTTT
D: TRBD2; length: 16; V: TRBV10-3; size: NA; J: TRBJ2-5; CDR3: CAISPVAGGGQETQYF; DNA: TGTGCCATCAGTCCCGTAGCGGGGGGCGGCCAAGAGACCCAGTACTTC
D: TRBD2; length: 15; V: TRBV5-6; size: once; J: TRBJ2-5; CDR3: CASSRRTSIGETQYF; DNA: TGTGCCAGCAGCCGGAGGACTAGTATTGGCGAGACCCAGTACTTC
D: TRBD1; length: 14; V: TRBV5-1; size: NA; J: TRBJ1-2; CDR3: CASSLDRGSYGYTF; DNA: TGCGCCAGCAGCTTGGACAGGGGAAGCTATGGCTACACCTTC
D: NA; length: 14; V: TRBV7-6; size: NA; J: TRBJ1-5; CDR3: CASSSDSNNQPQHF; DNA: TGTGCCAGCAGCTCTGACAGTAACAATCAGCCCCAGCATTTT
D: TRBD2; length: 14; V: TRBV7-3; size: NA; J: TRBJ2-1; CDR3: CASSVAGGYNEQFF; DNA: TGTGCCAGCAGCGTAGCGGGGGGGTACAATGAGCAGTTCTTC
D: NA; length: 12; V: TRBV30; size: NA; J: TRBJ1-2; CDR3: CAWSELLGGYTF; DNA: TGTGCCTGGTCGGAATTACTAGGGGGCTACACCTTC
D: TRBD2; length: 16; V: TRBV4-1; size: once; J: TRBJ2-1; CDR3: CASRISTSGGRNEQFF; DNA: TGCGCCAGCAGGATTTCGACTAGCGGGGGGCGTAATGAGCAGTTCTTC
D: NA; length: 15; V: TRBV11-2; size: once; J: TRBJ1-3; CDR3: CASSSTQIVGNTIYF; DNA: TGTGCCAGCAGCTCCACCCAGATTGTTGGAAACACCATATATTTT
D: NA; length: 14; V: TRBV2; size: NA; J: TRBJ2-4; CDR3: CASSENGAQNIQYF; DNA: TGTGCCAGCAGTGAAAATGGGGCACAAAACATTCAGTACTTC
D: NA; length: 14; V: TRBV5-1; size: NA; J: TRBJ2-5; CDR3: CASSVSRGEETQYF; DNA: TGCGCCAGCAGCGTCTCCAGGGGGGAAGAGACCCAGTACTTC
D: NA; length: 13; V: TRBV5-1; size: NA; J: TRBJ2-3; CDR3: CASSSPGADTQYF; DNA: TGCGCCAGCAGCAGCCCAGGGGCAGATACGCAGTATTTT
D: NA; length: 12; V: TRBV5-8; size: NA; J: TRBJ1-2; CDR3: CASSLMGAGYTF; DNA: TGTGCCAGCAGCTTAATGGGGGCCGGCTACACCTTC
D: NA; length: 11; V: TRBV6-5; size: NA; J: TRBJ2-7; CDR3: CASGENYEQYF; DNA: TGTGCCAGCGGGGAGAACTACGAGCAGTACTTC
D: NA; length: 15; V: TRBV5-1; size: few; J: TRBJ1-3; CDR3: CASSSGTNSGNTIYF; DNA: TGCGCCAGCAGCTCGGGGACTAACTCTGGAAACACCATATATTTT
D: NA; length: 13; V: TRBV30; size: NA; J: TRBJ2-7; CDR3: CAWSGGWSYEQYF; DNA: TGTGCCTGGTCCGGAGGTTGGTCCTACGAGCAGTACTTC
D: NA; length: 15; V: TRBV6-1; size: NA; J: TRBJ1-3; CDR3: CASSGGGASGNTIYF; DNA: TGTGCCAGCAGTGGGGGTGGGGCGTCTGGAAACACCATATATTTT
D: TRBD2; length: 17; V: TRBV29-1; size: few; J: TRBJ2-1; CDR3: CSVAPQTSGWTYNEQFF; DNA: TGCAGCGTTGCCCCCCAGACTAGCGGGTGGACCTACAATGAGCAGTTCTTC
D: TRBD1; length: 14; V: TRBV2; size: NA; J: TRBJ2-2; CDR3: CASGGTGNTGELFF; DNA: TGTGCCAGCGGCGGGACAGGGAACACCGGGGAGCTGTTTTTT
D: NA; length: 18; V: TRBV27; size: NA; J: TRBJ2-5; CDR3: CASSQLKAGHYVQETQYF; DNA: TGTGCCAGTAGCCAATTGAAGGCGGGGCACTACGTCCAAGAGACCCAGTACTTC
D: TRBD2; length: 14; V: TRBV28; size: NA; J: TRBJ2-3; CDR3: CASKLAGATDTQYF; DNA: TGTGCCAGCAAACTAGCGGGAGCCACAGATACGCAGTATTTT
D: TRBD2; length: 17; V: TRBV28; size: NA; J: TRBJ2-7; CDR3: CASSSGLAGGAVYEQYF; DNA: TGTGCCAGCAGTTCCGGACTAGCGGGGGGGGCTGTCTACGAGCAGTACTTC
D: TRBD1; length: 16; V: TRBV7-8; size: NA; J: TRBJ1-4; CDR3: CASSSPSGQGNEKLFF; DNA: TGTGCCAGCAGCTCACCATCTGGACAGGGAAATGAAAAACTGTTTTTT
D: NA; length: 15; V: TRBV27; size: NA; J: TRBJ1-5; CDR3: CASSFSLGVDQPQHF; DNA: TGTGCCAGCAGTTTTTCGCTAGGGGTAGATCAGCCCCAGCATTTT